This T cell receptor beta chain originates from a study of cytomegalovirus exposure and HLA in healthy donors. Study-wide findings and caveats: Using the classifier, cytomegalovirus status was reportedly diagnosed with high specificity and sensitivity. Specificity for CMV antigens was confirmed in vitro for a few of the CMV-associated chains.

Germline loops: CDR1 MDHEN, CDR2 SYDVKM. The trim removed 2 bases at V and 5 bases at J, leaving 4 bases unmatched. CDR3 length: 15 amino acids. With 60 Vbeta and 13 Jbeta primers, the PCR was carried out. TCRdb's copy holds only in-frame clones and misses some; the assay was immunoSEQ multiplex PCR. The sample lists about 64,000 clones, about 60% occurring once. Comment on this clone: Its cognate antigen is unknown.

The chain joins TRBV28 to TRBJ1-5; 9 nucleotides line up with TRBD1. The receptor was isolated from a woman aged 45-65 years in good health and CMV-seronegative. The sequencing input was PBMCs. The CDR3 bases are TGTGCCAGCAGTTTAACGGGACAGGGTGATCAGCCCCAGCATTTT. This encodes CASSLTGQGDQPQHF.